Given below is one T cell receptor beta chain in context. Authors' data handling: Amplifying reference gene primers gave estimates of nucleated cell counts. Sequencing used immunoSEQ multiplex PCR; TCRdb keeps in-frame clones, though not all of them. Clone size and the V and J calls come from that table; the DNA yielded D and trimming. Here the sample spans more than 300,000 clones, around 90% being singletons. Living in roughly 25 US areas, the participants were between roughly 18 and 90 years of age. Assignment of participants to cohorts was predicated upon participant-reported clinical history. This sample was included in a study of blood T cell repertoires in COVID-19. The TCR was taken from a woman aged 18-35 years who had recovered from COVID-19. The sequencing sample was made of PBMCs or T cells enriched from blood (not recorded which).

CDR3 sequence: CATSSYTDTQYF. The CDR3 DNA sequence: TGTGCCACCTCCAGTTACACGGATACGCAGTATTTT. The rearrangement uses TRBV19 and TRBJ2-3, with D hard to call. CDR3 length: 12 amino acids. Germline loops: CDR1 LNHDA, CDR2 SQIVND (reference sequence). The ends were cut back, 10 bases at V and 6 bases at J, with 14 bases in the middle.